Following are 32 T cell receptor beta chains from one sample sequenced in a study of radiotherapy plus CTLA-4 blockade in lung cancer. Clones were sequenced by immunoSEQ multiplex PCR, and TCRdb holds only the in-frame ones, with some missing. The profile shows 48,000 or so clones, about 83% of them singletons. Sequenced here: peripheral blood, sampled from a patient treated with radiotherapy plus ipilimumab. The receptors stem from a human donor with non-small cell lung cancer whose response to radiotherapy plus ipilimumab could not be evaluated.

The rearrangement joins TRBV7-9 to TRBJ1-2, with a weak D call TRBD1 (5 bases). The CDR3 is 16 residues long. In germline, CDR1 is SEHNR, CDR2 FQNEAQ (reference sequence). Trimming took off 3 bases at V and 7 bases at J, with 21 bases between the two ends. Here the CDR3 reads CASSFTGALLRAGYTF. The CDR3 bases are TGTGCCAGCAGCTTTACCGGAGCGCTTCTCAGGGCTGGCTACACCTTC.

V usage is TRBV10-3 and J usage is TRBJ2-7, with 12 bases matching TRBD2. The ends lost 10 bases at V and 3 bases at J; junction bases unmatched: 13. In germline, CDR1 is ENHRY, CDR2 SYGVKD. The CDR3 runs to 16 residues. CDR3 sequence reads: CATWGGLAGGNYEQYF. For the CDR3, the DNA is TGTGCCACATGGGGGGGACTAGCGGGCGGGAACTACGAGCAGTACTTC.

This clone came up a few times. This CDR3 is also generated by other DNA sequences in the sample. The V gene is TRBV7-2, the J gene TRBJ1-1; D might be TRBD1 (5 bases). Germline V gene lookup returns CDR1 SGHTA and CDR2 FQGNSA. CDR3 length: 13 amino acids. Trimming took 5 bases from V and 1 from J, leaving 8 bases between them. Here the CDR3 DNA reads TGTGCCAGCAGCCCCGGACAGAACACTGAAGCTTTCTTT. This gives the protein CASSPGQNTEAFF.

The chain has TRBV7-2 and TRBJ1-1; D is uncertain. CDR3 size: 15 residues. Germline lookup yields CDR1 SGHTA and CDR2 FQGNSA. V dropped 5 bases and J dropped 0 bases, with 13 bases sitting between them. The CDR3 nucleotides are TGTGCCAGCAGCCAAATCGGGAAGATGAACACTGAAGCTTTCTTT. Amino acids: CASSQIGKMNTEAFF.

This rearrangement joins TRBV19 to TRBJ2-5; TRBD2 aligns across 12 bases. The CDR3 has 17 amino acids. The germline gives CDR1 LNHDA, CDR2 SQIVND (reference sequence). V was pared by 2 bases and J by 4 bases, with 8 bases of the junction left unmatched. CDR3 in DNA: TGTGCCAGTAGTATAAGACTAGCGGGAGTCGGGGGAGAGACCCAGTACTTC. This translates into CASSIRLAGVGGETQYF.

The table lists this clone with a count of one. In nucleotides, the CDR3 is TGTGCCAGCTCACCACCGGCGGGATCTAGGAACATTCAGTACTTC. This sequence encodes CASSPPAGSRNIQYF. The chain links TRBV18 to TRBJ2-4, with a tentative D call TRBD2 (6 bases). Per germline, CDR1 KGHSH and CDR2 LQKENI. The CDR3 loop spans 15 amino acids. Trimming shortened V by 0 bases and J by 7 bases, and 13 bases separated the two germline ends.

The chain recombines TRBV19 with TRBJ2-5; a weak D match, TRBD1 (5 bases). Trimming left V 5 bases short and J 5 bases short, with 15 bases between. CDR1 is LNHDA and CDR2 is SQIVND in the germline V gene (reference sequence). This CDR3 comprises 14 residues. CDR3 nucleotide sequence: TGTGCCAGTAGTCACCGACAGAGTGCGGAGACCCAGTACTTC. It encodes CASSHRQSAETQYF. The full variable domain, with the rest looked up from reference TRBV19 and TRBJ2-5, is DGGITQSPKYLFRKEGQNVTLSCEQNLNHDAMYWYRQDPGQGLRLIYYSQIVNDFQKGDIAEGYSVSREKKESFPLTVTSAQKNPTAFYLCASSHRQSAETQYFGPGTRLLVL.

The J gene is TRBJ2-3, the V gene TRBV19, with TRBD2 matching 7 bases. The J segment lost 6 bases and the V segment lost 5 bases, leaving 5 bases of the junction unmatched. Germline lookup yields CDR1 LNHDA and CDR2 SQIVND (reference sequence). This CDR3 has 13 amino acids. In nucleotides, the CDR3 is TGTGCCAGTAGTTTTGTCGGGGGGGATACGCAGTATTTT. Protein: CASSFVGGDTQYF.

This sequence joins TRBV5-6 and TRBJ1-2; TRBD1 agrees at 7 bases. Germline CDR1 SGHDT, CDR2 YYEEEE. The CDR3 has 15 residues. With 2 bases clipped from V and 3 bases from J, the junction kept 7 bases outside the gene matches. The CDR3 nucleotides read TGTGCCAGCAGCTTTATCCAGGGGGGAGACTATGGCTACACCTTC. It is translated as CASSFIQGGDYGYTF.

The chain is built from TRBV6-5 and TRBJ2-7, with D tentatively TRBD1 (7 bases). CDR3 length: 15 amino acids. Per germline, CDR1 MNHEY and CDR2 SVGAGI. The V and J ends lost 7 bases and 2 bases respectively, with 18 bases between them. CDR3 sequence: CASTQGGRPPYEQYF. DNA for the CDR3: TGTGCCAGCACCCAGGGGGGCAGGCCCCCCTACGAGCAGTACTTC.

Only one count was recorded for this clone. The chain recombines TRBV5-1 with TRBJ1-3; the D gene is possibly TRBD1 (5 bases). The CDR3 has 15 residues. V dropped 4 bases and J dropped 0 bases, with 11 bases sitting between them. Germline V lookup: CDR1 SGHRS, CDR2 YFSETQ. DNA of the CDR3: TGCGCCAGCAGCCCCCAGGGCGACTCTGGAAACACCATATATTTT. Translated, it gives CASSPQGDSGNTIYF.

The chain joins TRBV5-4 to TRBJ2-5, with 10 bases fitting TRBD1. Germline V CDR1 and CDR2: SGHNT, YYREEE (reference sequence). Trimming at V came to 3 bases and at J to 2 bases, leaving 7 bases not matched to a gene. CDR3 size: 16 residues. The CDR3, as DNA: TGTGCCAGCAGCTCCCCGGGACAGGGGCCTCAAGAGACCCAGTACTTC. Translation: CASSSPGQGPQETQYF.

This clone was picked up a small number of times. The rearrangement links TRBV6-5 to TRBJ2-7; TRBD1 matches 12 bases. The junction had 6 bases not matched to a gene; V was cut back by 6 bases and J by 6 bases. The CDR3 consists of 14 residues. Germline V gives CDR1 MNHEY, CDR2 SVGAGI. The DNA for the CDR3 is TGTGCCAGCAGACCGGGACAGGGGGCTGGCGAGCAGTACTTC. This encodes CASRPGQGAGEQYF.

The chain joins TRBV6-6 to TRBJ1-5; 10 bases are a match to TRBD1. CDR3 length equals 15 residues. The J segment lost 5 bases and the V segment lost 2 bases, leaving 3 bases of the junction unmatched. Germline CDR1 and CDR2: MNHNY and SVGAGI (reference sequence). The CDR3 nucleotides read TGTGCCAGCAGTTACCCTGGACAGGGGGATCAGCCCCAGCATTTT. Protein product: CASSYPGQGDQPQHF.

The chain has TRBV5-1 and TRBJ2-5, with D tentatively TRBD1 (5 bases). V was trimmed by 0 bases and J by 2 bases, leaving 11 bases between them. The CDR3 length is 15 residues. The germline CDR1 and CDR2 sequences are SGHRS and YFSETQ. CDR3 nucleotides: TGCGCCAGCAGCTTGGTTATGGGGCTTCAAGAGACCCAGTACTTC. Protein: CASSLVMGLQETQYF.

This rearrangement joins TRBV4-3 to TRBJ1-1, with D unclear. Germline-derived CDR1 and CDR2 are LGHNA and YSLEER. The length of the CDR3 is 14 residues. V was pared by 1 base and J by 4 bases, with 10 bases between. This CDR3 reads CASSQVYGITEAFF. The CDR3 coding sequence is TGCGCCAGCAGCCAAGTTTACGGGATCACTGAAGCTTTCTTT.

The V call is TRBV29-1, the J call TRBJ2-1; 13 bases fit TRBD2. The germline gives CDR1 SQVTM, CDR2 ANQGSEA. The CDR3 extends over 15 amino acids. V lost 5 bases to trimming and J lost 6 bases; unmatched junction nucleotides: 7. CDR3 sequence reads: CSVLPWTSGSNEQFF. The CDR3 DNA reads TGCAGCGTTCTCCCGTGGACTAGCGGGAGCAATGAGCAGTTCTTC.

This chain connects TRBV28 to TRBJ1-2; possibly TRBD1 for D (6 bases). Trimming took off 7 bases at V and 4 bases at J, with 19 bases between the two ends. There are 15 residues in the CDR3. Germline CDR1 and CDR2: MDHEN and SYDVKM. The CDR3 nucleotides read TGTGCCAGCATCTCTCCCAGGGGTAACATCTATGGCTACACCTTC. The encoded protein is CASISPRGNIYGYTF.

This clone was detected only once. The rearrangement uses TRBV28 and TRBJ2-3, with D possibly matching TRBD2 (6 bases). In germline, CDR1 is MDHEN, CDR2 SYDVKM. Between the trimmed V and J ends, which lost 4 bases and 1 base, there was a span of 18 bases. The length of the CDR3 is 17 residues. The CDR3 here is CASSSHPRGSGTDTQYF. Here the CDR3 DNA reads TGTGCCAGCAGTTCCCATCCGCGGGGAAGCGGCACAGATACGCAGTATTTT. Variable domain in full (rest from reference TRBV28 and TRBJ2-3): DVKVTQSSRYLVKRTGEKVFLECVQDMDHENMFWYRQDPGLGLRLIYFSYDVKMKEKGDIPEGYSVSREKKERFSLILESASTNQTSMYLCASSSHPRGSGTDTQYFGPGTRLTVL.

This chain joins TRBV29-1 and TRBJ2-3, with D perhaps matching TRBD2 (5 bases). This CDR3 is 12 amino acids long. V was shortened by 7 bases and J by 1 base, with 9 bases between the two germline ends. Looked up from germline, CDR1 is SQVTM and CDR2 is ANQGSEA. The CDR3 protein is CSAAGRTDTQYF. The CDR3, as DNA: TGCAGCGCCGCGGGCCGCACAGATACGCAGTATTTT.

The chain is built from TRBV6-5 and TRBJ2-7, with 7 bases lining up with TRBD1. V was pared by 6 bases and J by 3 bases, with 11 bases of the junction left unmatched. CDR1 and CDR2 from the germline V gene are MNHEY and SVGAGI. The CDR3 totals 15 residues. The CDR3 is CASRPGSQGVYEQYF. CDR3 in DNA: TGTGCCAGCAGACCAGGCTCCCAGGGGGTCTACGAGCAGTACTTC.

The chain links TRBV28 to TRBJ2-7; no clear D. The CDR3 sequence is 14 residues long. The germline V and J ends were trimmed by 2 bases and 3 bases, with 11 bases remaining between them. Germline CDR1 and CDR2: MDHEN and SYDVKM. The DNA for the CDR3 is TGTGCCAGCAGTTTACCAGTTCGTGTCTACGAGCAGTACTTC. Amino acid sequence: CASSLPVRVYEQYF.

The chain carries TRBV29-1 and TRBJ1-2, with 9 bases matching TRBD1. Germline V gene lookup returns CDR1 SQVTM and CDR2 ANQGSEA. The CDR3 is 13 residues long. The J segment lost 4 bases and the V segment lost 5 bases, leaving 5 bases of the junction unmatched. The CDR3 loop is CSVSTGGSYGYTF. DNA for the CDR3: TGCAGCGTTTCCACAGGGGGCTCCTATGGCTACACCTTC.

The V gene is TRBV18, the J gene TRBJ2-7; no reliable D call. The CDR3 length is 13 residues. Trimming left V 1 base short and J 7 bases short, with 11 bases between. CDR1 is KGHSH, CDR2 LQKENI, per germline. CDR3 residues: CASSPLQSSEQYF. The CDR3, as DNA: TGTGCCAGCTCACCACTACAGAGTAGTGAGCAGTACTTC. Full variable domain (outside the CDR3, taken from reference TRBV18 and TRBJ2-7): NAGVMQNPRHLVRRRGQEARLRCSPMKGHSHVYWYRQLPEEGLKFMVYLQKENIIDESGMPKERFSAEFPKEGPSILRIQQVVRGDSAAYFCASSPLQSSEQYFGPGTRLTVT.

The rearrangement joins TRBV5-5 to TRBJ1-1, with a tentative D call TRBD1 (5 bases). Germline-derived CDR1 and CDR2 are SGHKS and YYEKEE (reference sequence). V was cut by 0 bases and J by 0 bases, with 9 bases left in between. The CDR3 extends over 15 amino acids. Here the CDR3 DNA reads TGTGCCAGCAGCTTGGACCCCAGGGTGAACACTGAAGCTTTCTTT. Translated, it gives CASSLDPRVNTEAFF.

The V and J genes are TRBV9 and TRBJ2-7, with TRBD2 identical over 11 bases. This CDR3 contains 15 residues. Losses at the gene ends were 3 bases for V and 3 bases for J; bases not matched to a gene: 5. The germline V gene encodes CDR1 SGDLS and CDR2 YYNGEE. DNA of the CDR3: TGTGCCAGCAGCGCAGGGACTAGCGGCTTCTACGAGCAGTACTTC. This gives the protein CASSAGTSGFYEQYF.

CDR3 bases: TGTGCCAGCAGCGTGGACAGGGGGCGCCCAGATACGCAGTATTTT. It encodes CASSVDRGRPDTQYF. V usage is TRBV7-2 and J usage is TRBJ2-3, with 11 bases lining up with TRBD1. CDR3 length: 15 residues. The germline CDR1 and CDR2 sequences are SGHTA and FQGNSA. Germline trimming cut 5 bases from V and 4 bases from J; bases unmatched to any gene: 5.

This chain joins TRBV19 and TRBJ1-2; TRBD1 is a possible D gene (5 bases). Per germline, CDR1 LNHDA and CDR2 SQIVND (reference sequence). The V gene lost 2 bases and the J gene lost 6 bases, with 13 bases spanning the gap. This CDR3 region has 14 residues. The CDR3 DNA sequence: TGTGCCAGTAGTATACAGGGATCTCATAATGGCTACACCTTC. It yields the protein CASSIQGSHNGYTF.

V is TRBV19 and J is TRBJ2-2; possibly TRBD2 for D (6 bases). Per the germline V gene, CDR1 is LNHDA and CDR2 is SQIVND (reference sequence). This CDR3 contains 13 residues. V was cut by 8 bases and J by 4 bases, with 11 bases left in between. CDR3 DNA: TGTGCCAGTCTGGGGGGACGCACCGGGGAGCTGTTTTTT. It yields the protein CASLGGRTGELFF.

The chain has TRBV6-1 and TRBJ2-1, with TRBD2 matching 7 bases. V trimming: 3 bases; J trimming: 1 base; junction bases outside the gene matches: 6. Germline V gene data show CDR1 as MNHNS and CDR2 as SASEGT. The CDR3 loop spans 16 amino acids. The CDR3 DNA reads TGTGCCAGCAGTGATCATGGCGGGAGTTCCTACAATGAGCAGTTCTTC. Residues: CASSDHGGSSYNEQFF.

This clone was picked up a small number of times. The J gene is TRBJ1-6, the V gene TRBV7-2; possibly TRBD1 for D (5 bases). Germline-derived CDR1 and CDR2 are SGHTA and FQGNSA. This CDR3 is built from 15 residues. Trimming pared 1 base from V and 9 bases from J, leaving 13 bases between. This chain's CDR3 is CASSLDWAGRSPLHF. The CDR3 DNA reads as TGTGCCAGCAGCTTAGATTGGGCAGGGCGTTCACCCCTCCACTTT.

This sequence joins TRBV2 and TRBJ1-1, with D maybe TRBD1 (5 bases). V lost 6 bases and J 2 bases, leaving 19 bases between the germline ends. Germline-derived CDR1 and CDR2 are SNHLY and FYNNEI. This CDR3 is built from 16 residues. CDR3 nucleotides: TGTGCCAGCAGCGGGCAGGGAAGGGGAGGCAACACTGAAGCTTTCTTT. This sequence encodes CASSGQGRGGNTEAFF.